This note documents a single T cell receptor (beta chain) sequence. Trimming pared 6 bases from V and 8 bases from J, leaving 16 bases between. This CDR3 has 13 residues. The germline V gene has CDR1 ENHRY and CDR2 SYGVKD. This entry comes from a study of blood T cell repertoires in COVID-19. Generated by immunoSEQ multiplex PCR, the TCRdb table keeps only in-frame clones and is missing some. The sample lists 70,000 to 95,000 clones; roughly 90% were seen once. The J gene is TRBJ1-2, the V gene TRBV10-3, with D perhaps matching TRBD1 (6 bases). Sequencing was performed on peripheral blood. The TCR was taken from a man between 70 and 80 years old with active or convalescent COVID-19. As DNA, the CDR3 is TGTGCCATCAGGGGCCTAACAGGGACCGGCTACACCTTC. It translates to CAIRGLTGTGYTF.